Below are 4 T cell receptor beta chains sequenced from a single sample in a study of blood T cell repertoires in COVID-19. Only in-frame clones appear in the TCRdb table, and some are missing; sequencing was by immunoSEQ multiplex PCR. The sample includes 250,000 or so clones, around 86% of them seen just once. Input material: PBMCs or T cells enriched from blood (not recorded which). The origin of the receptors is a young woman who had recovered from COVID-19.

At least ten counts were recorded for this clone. The CDR3 region is CASSIWGLAGGTDTQYF. CDR3 in DNA: TGTGCCAGTAGTATATGGGGACTAGCTGGGGGCACAGATACGCAGTATTTT. This chain uses TRBV19 with TRBJ2-3; 9 bases line up with TRBD2. The CDR3 contains 17 residues. CDR1 LNHDA and CDR2 SQIVND come from the germline V gene (reference sequence). The V gene end was trimmed by 2 bases and the J gene end by 1 base; junction bases not matched to a gene: 7.

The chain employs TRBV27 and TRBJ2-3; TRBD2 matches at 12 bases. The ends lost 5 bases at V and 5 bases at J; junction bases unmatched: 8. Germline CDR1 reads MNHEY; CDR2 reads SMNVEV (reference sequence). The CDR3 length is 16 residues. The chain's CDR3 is CASSPRLAGGRDTQYF. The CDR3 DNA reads TGTGCCAGCAGTCCCCGGCTAGCGGGGGGGCGAGATACGCAGTATTTT.

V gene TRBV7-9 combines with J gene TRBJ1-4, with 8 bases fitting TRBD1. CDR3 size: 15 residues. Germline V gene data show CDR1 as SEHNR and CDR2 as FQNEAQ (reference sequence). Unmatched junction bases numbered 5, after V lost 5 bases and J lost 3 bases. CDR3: CASSPMTGANEKLFF. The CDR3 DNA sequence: TGTGCCAGCAGCCCGATGACAGGGGCTAATGAAAAACTGTTTTTT.

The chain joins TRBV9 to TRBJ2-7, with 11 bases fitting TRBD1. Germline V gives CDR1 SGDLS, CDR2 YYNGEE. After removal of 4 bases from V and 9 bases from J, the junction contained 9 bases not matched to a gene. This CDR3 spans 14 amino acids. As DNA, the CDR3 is TGTGCCAGCAGCCCCAGGACAGGGGGCGCGGTGCAGTACTTC. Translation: CASSPRTGGAVQYF.